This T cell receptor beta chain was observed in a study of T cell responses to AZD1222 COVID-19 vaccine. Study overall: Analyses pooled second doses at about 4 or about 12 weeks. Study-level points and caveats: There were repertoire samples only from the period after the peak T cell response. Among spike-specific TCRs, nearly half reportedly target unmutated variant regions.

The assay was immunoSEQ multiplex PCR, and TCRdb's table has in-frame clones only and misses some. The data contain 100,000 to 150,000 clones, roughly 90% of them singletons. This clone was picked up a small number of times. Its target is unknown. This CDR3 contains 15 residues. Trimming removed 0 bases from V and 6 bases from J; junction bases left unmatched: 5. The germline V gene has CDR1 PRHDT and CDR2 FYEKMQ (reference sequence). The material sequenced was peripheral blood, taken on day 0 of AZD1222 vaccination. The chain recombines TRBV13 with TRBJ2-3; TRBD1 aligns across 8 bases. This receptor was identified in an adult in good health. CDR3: CASSLGTGAGDTQYF. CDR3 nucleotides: TGTGCCAGCAGCTTAGGGACAGGGGCCGGGGATACGCAGTATTTT. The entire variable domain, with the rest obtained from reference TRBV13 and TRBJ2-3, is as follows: AAGVIQSPRHLIKEKRETATLKCYPIPRHDTVYWYQQGPGQDPQFLISFYEKMQSDKGSIPDRFSAQQFSDYHSELNMSSLELGDSALYFCASSLGTGAGDTQYFGPGTRLTVL.